This is a list of T cell receptor beta chains from one sample in a study of CD8 T cells in Susac syndrome. TCRdb reanalysed the immunoSEQ multiplex PCR reads using MiXCR and keeps one entry per CDR3 protein. Of more than 250,000 distinct CDR3 sequences in the sample, around 92% are singletons; the top ten hold about 0.07%. Sequencing was carried out using CD4+ T cells from PBMCs. Receptors originate from a human donor with multiple sclerosis. The conserved cysteine and the conserved F or W are not part of the CDR3 here.

j_call | v_call | cdr3_aa
TRBJ1-5 | TRBV20-1 | SGRPSGNQPQH
TRBJ2-7 | TRBV10-3 | AISEGTGNRVYEQY
TRBJ2-5 | TRBV20-1 | SARGWGVPAHQLETQY
TRBJ2-7 | TRBV6-5 | ASRALLGPYEQY
TRBJ1-1 | TRBV19 | ASSIAPGRAGGTEAF
TRBJ2-1 | TRBV29-1 | SGEDPWDEQF
TRBJ2-2 | TRBV18 | ASSPLAGDTGELF
TRBJ1-2 | TRBV18 | ASSLGGLDYGYT
TRBJ1-2 | TRBV5-1 | ASSLGSPSGGYT
TRBJ1-2 | TRBV5-1 | ASSFSGQQRYGYT
TRBJ2-2 | TRBV5-4 | ASSLRIRGAGELF
TRBJ2-7 | TRBV4-1 | ASSQPQRGRSSYEQY
TRBJ1-1 | TRBV5-1 | ASSLIGTEAF
TRBJ2-7 | TRBV28 | ASSLFPGEQY
TRBJ1-1 | TRBV20-1 | SAPQQGAMNTEAF
TRBJ2-1 | TRBV14 | ASSRGLSSYNEQF
TRBJ2-5 | TRBV9 | ASSVLQGSYQETQY
TRBJ1-3 | TRBV9 | ASSVGGGTLSGNTIY
TRBJ2-1 | TRBV6-5 | ASSSNRGSRANEQF
TRBJ2-2 | TRBV7-3 | ASSLDSPTQLF
TRBJ2-2 | TRBV7-3 | ASSLRLAGNTGELF
TRBJ1-1 | TRBV12-3/TRBV12-4 | ASSSGTGNMNTEAF
TRBJ2-1 | TRBV20-1 | SASPSGRNNEQF
TRBJ2-7 | TRBV20-1 | SATLRTGVHEQY
TRBJ1-5 | TRBV12-3/TRBV12-4 | ASSFRGLTGTGGYQPQH
TRBJ1-2 | TRBV7-9 | ASSRDRVDGYT
TRBJ2-5 | TRBV5-5 | ASRERQWFGTQETQY
TRBJ1-1 | TRBV29-1 | ATLKGALNTEAF
TRBJ2-3 | TRBV11-2 | ASSLPGASDTQY
TRBJ2-1 | TRBV20-1 | SARDPGRPNEQF
TRBJ2-4 | TRBV12-2 | ASRLGQRATLAKNIQY
TRBJ2-4 | TRBV5-1 | ASSTGLAGGPRDIQY
TRBJ1-1 | TRBV12-3/TRBV12-4 | ASRKVGHTEAF
TRBJ2-5 | TRBV5-1 | ASSIDWGIQEVGQY
TRBJ2-1 | TRBV2 | ASRSAIRGVWEQF
TRBJ2-5 | TRBV4-2 | ASSQGVAGVEETQY
TRBJ2-1 | TRBV3-1 | ASSRRESSYNEQF
TRBJ2-3 | TRBV20-1 | SARDPGPDTQY
TRBJ2-7 | TRBV2 | ASREKSGGASYEQY
TRBJ1-1 | TRBV18 | ASSPRQLTEAF
TRBJ1-3 | TRBV4-1 | ASSQEITVGAGNTIY